A single sample gave rise to the 8 T cell receptor beta chains below, sequenced in a study of cytomegalovirus exposure and HLA in healthy donors. PCR was performed using 60 Vbeta and 13 Jbeta primers. Libraries were prepared by immunoSEQ multiplex PCR; TCRdb keeps only in-frame clonotypes and omits some of them. This table holds about 200,000 clones, around 75% found once. Sequencing was done on a sample of PBMCs. The receptor set was obtained from a woman between 25 and 40 years old in good health and CMV-seronegative.

This chain uses TRBV13 with TRBJ2-5; 10 bases are a match to TRBD2. CDR1 and CDR2 from the germline V gene are PRHDT and FYEKMQ (reference sequence). V lost 0 bases, J lost 2 bases, and 0 bases stayed unmatched. The CDR3 runs to 15 residues. The CDR3 reads CASSLGLAGQETQYF. The CDR3 DNA reads TGTGCCAGCAGCTTAGGACTAGCGGGGCAAGAGACCCAGTACTTC.

The chain links TRBV4-3 to TRBJ2-1; 14 bases fit TRBD2. The germline V gene has CDR1 LGHNA and CDR2 YSLEER. The V segment lost 5 bases and the J segment 7 bases; nucleotides outside the gene matches: 4. The CDR3 is 15 residues long. This chain's CDR3 is CASSYGLAGGNEQFF. The CDR3 DNA follows: TGCGCCAGCAGCTACGGACTAGCGGGAGGTAATGAGCAGTTCTTC.

J is TRBJ1-2 and V is TRBV7-2; unclear D gene. This CDR3 spans 12 amino acids. Trimming took 0 bases from V and 8 from J, leaving 7 bases between them. Germline-derived CDR1 and CDR2 are SGHTA and FQGNSA. The CDR3 DNA reads as TGTGCCAGCAGCTTAGCGCTCGAGGGCTACACCTTC. It yields the protein CASSLALEGYTF.

This clone was detected only once. The CDR3 coding sequence is TGTGCCAGCAGCGTAGTGGGACAGGGAGACTATGGCTACACCTTC. Its protein is CASSVVGQGDYGYTF. The rearrangement joins TRBV9 to TRBJ1-2, with 9 bases identical to TRBD1. In germline, CDR1 is SGDLS, CDR2 YYNGEE. Losses at the gene ends were 0 bases for V and 3 bases for J; bases not matched to a gene: 3. This CDR3 is built from 15 residues.

This clone has a single count. The J gene is TRBJ2-7, the V gene TRBV7-2, with 7 bases lining up with TRBD1. V lost 5 bases to trimming and J lost 6 bases; unmatched junction nucleotides: 4. CDR3 length: 12 amino acids. Germline lookup yields CDR1 SGHTA and CDR2 FQGNSA. The CDR3 nucleotides are TGTGCCAGCAGCCAAGCAGGGGGCGAGCAGTACTTC. This encodes CASSQAGGEQYF.

The chain combines TRBV9 with TRBJ2-7, with a possible D match to TRBD1 (5 bases). The V gene lost 1 base and the J gene lost 0 bases, with 17 bases spanning the gap. This CDR3 is 17 amino acids long. Germline V gene sequence: CDR1 SGDLS, CDR2 YYNGEE. CDR3 DNA: TGTGCCAGCAGCGTAAGCCCCCAGGGCGTAAACTCCTACGAGCAGTACTTC. It encodes CASSVSPQGVNSYEQYF.

The chain's CDR3 is CASSYTRFTEAFF. DNA for the CDR3: TGTGCCAGCAGTTATACGCGGTTCACTGAAGCTTTCTTT. The chain uses TRBV6-5 and TRBJ1-1, with D hard to call. V lost 3 bases to trimming and J lost 4 bases, with 9 bases between them. The CDR3 is 13 residues long. In germline, CDR1 is MNHEY, CDR2 SVGAGI.

The rearrangement joins TRBV6-4 to TRBJ1-6, with TRBD1 matching 7 bases. This CDR3 region has 16 residues. V dropped 3 bases and J dropped 0; count of bases not matched to a gene: 2. Germline CDR1 reads MRHNA; CDR2 reads SNTAGT. CDR3 in DNA: TGTGCCAGCAGTGAACAGGGGAGCTCCTATAATTCACCCCTCCACTTT. It codes for CASSEQGSSYNSPLHF.